These 10 T cell receptor beta chains were sequenced from one sample in a study of blood T cell repertoires in COVID-19 (dated by TCRdb to the early 2020s). The library was built by means of the immunoSEQ multiplex PCR assay. TCRdb took over this immuneACCESS table, retaining in-frame rearrangements with V and J assigned. Such tables are incomplete; in checked studies, under half of the missing clones stem from an unresolved V gene, and the remainder is unexplained. The table for this sample lists about 98,000 clones; 65% to 90% of them were counted only once. The top ten constitute roughly 10% of the sample. The specimen was peripheral blood. The receptors here all came from a man in his 70s with active or convalescent COVID-19.

This chain links TRBV3-1 (or the pseudogene TRBV3-2) with TRBJ2-5, with 10 bases fitting TRBD2. The CDR3 has 18 amino acids. V dropped 0 bases and J dropped 4; count of bases not matched to a gene: 11. Germline-derived CDR1 and CDR2 are LGHDT and YNNKEL (reference sequence). CDR3 in amino acids: CASSQDLASGSLGETQYF. The CDR3 nucleotides read TGTGCCAGCAGCCAAGATCTTGCTAGCGGGAGTTTGGGAGAGACCCAGTACTTC.

The chain recombines TRBV7-9 with TRBJ1-2; D is unresolved. Between the trimmed V and J ends, which lost 1 base and 5 bases, there was a span of 20 bases. The V gene's germline CDR1 is SEHNR and CDR2 FQNEAQ (reference sequence). The CDR3 has 17 amino acids. The chain's CDR3 is CASSLEVVTSPQYGYTF. CDR3 sequence (DNA): TGTGCCAGCAGCTTAGAAGTGGTCACCTCGCCCCAGTATGGCTACACCTTC.

V and J are TRBV5-1 and TRBJ1-4; 8 bases match TRBD1. The CDR3 extends over 16 amino acids. Germline CDR1 is SGHRS and CDR2 is YFSETQ. V lost 4 bases to trimming and J lost 8 bases; unmatched junction nucleotides: 13. The CDR3 region is CASSTRTGNIPEKLFF. CDR3 bases: TGCGCCAGCAGCACTCGGACAGGGAATATTCCAGAAAAACTGTTTTTT.

The chain has TRBV5-1 and TRBJ1-6, with TRBD1 matching over 7 bases. CDR3 length: 15 amino acids. V lost 4 bases, J lost 7 bases, and 8 bases stayed unmatched. The germline V gene has CDR1 SGHRS and CDR2 YFSETQ. This CDR3 is CASSLRQGGNSPLHF. The CDR3 DNA is TGCGCCAGCAGCCTCCGACAGGGAGGCAATTCACCCCTCCACTTT.

The CDR3 loop is CASSLAPGPYEQYF. The CDR3 bases are TGTGCCAGCAGCTTAGCACCAGGGCCCTACGAGCAGTACTTC. The chain joins TRBV11-3 to TRBJ2-7; D perhaps matches TRBD1 (5 bases). Germline values: CDR1 SGHNT, CDR2 YENEEA. V dropped 1 base and J dropped 2 bases, with 9 bases sitting between them. This CDR3 comprises 14 residues.

This clone was seen a few times. The sample carries other DNA sequences with the same CDR3. The CDR3 is CASSLGQENQPQHF. In nucleotides, the CDR3 is TGCGCCAGCAGCTTGGGACAAGAGAATCAGCCCCAGCATTTT. The chain carries TRBV5-1 and TRBJ1-5; D not resolved. The ends were cut back, 0 bases at V and 4 bases at J, with 8 bases in the middle. This CDR3 spans 14 amino acids. Germline CDR1 is SGHRS and CDR2 is YFSETQ.

This clone has just one count. V gene TRBV7-2 combines with J gene TRBJ2-2, with D perhaps TRBD2 (5 bases). The CDR3 is made up of 19 amino acids. V lost 2 bases and J lost 2, with 21 bases in between. Germline CDR1 SGHTA, CDR2 FQGNSA. The DNA for the CDR3 is TGTGCCAGCAGCTTAAGGCCCATGCCAACAGCGGAAAACACCGGGGAGCTGTTTTTT. Its translation: CASSLRPMPTAENTGELFF.

The gene calls are TRBV6-5 and TRBJ2-7, with a weak D call TRBD2 (5 bases). This CDR3 is 15 amino acids long. CDR1 and CDR2 from the germline V gene are MNHEY and SVGAGI. V was pared by 6 bases and J by 3 bases, with 18 bases between. The CDR3 sequence: CASRGPGSPNYEQYF. DNA for the CDR3: TGTGCCAGCAGGGGCCCGGGGAGCCCCAACTACGAGCAGTACTTC.

The J gene is TRBJ2-1, the V gene TRBV9, with 8 bases matching TRBD2. Germline V gives CDR1 SGDLS, CDR2 YYNGEE. The CDR3 length is 14 residues. V lost 4 bases, J lost 10 bases, and 10 bases stayed unmatched. This chain's CDR3 is CASSSTGGPNEQFF. CDR3 in DNA: TGTGCCAGCAGCTCTACGGGGGGGCCTAACGAGCAGTTCTTC.

V and J are TRBV29-1 and TRBJ2-1; 10 bases fit TRBD1. The CDR3 loop spans 12 amino acids. Per the germline V gene, CDR1 is SQVTM and CDR2 is ANQGSEA. With 7 bases clipped from V and 10 bases from J, the junction kept 7 bases outside the gene matches. DNA for the CDR3: TGCAGCGCTAGACAGGGGGCAGGGGAGCAGTTCTTC. Its protein is CSARQGAGEQFF.